This T cell receptor beta chain was recovered during a study of shared clonotypes between healthy human individuals. General observations from the study: Across subsets, estimated richness was generally greater for naive than for memory populations.

This clone was observed a single time. Its antigen is not known. Other DNA sequences in the sample encode the same CDR3. Here immunoSEQ multiplex PCR was the method, and the copy in TCRdb shows in-frame clones only, minus some. The data show some 2.3 million clones, 90% to 95% seen once. This CDR3 region has 15 residues. Germline-derived CDR1 and CDR2 are SGHTA and FQGTGA. Germline trimming cut 1 base from V and 5 bases from J; bases unmatched to any gene: 4. Each donor was a Caucasian adult residing in Nashville, Tennessee. A CD45RA+ naive subset and a CD45RA-negative memory subset were split from CD4+ cells.

J is TRBJ2-3 and V is TRBV7-3, with TRBD2 matching over 9 bases. Sequencing used naive CD4+ T cells from PBMCs. Regarding subset: CD45RA+ positively selected. The TCR sequence derives from a man younger than 30 in good health. Some clones in this sample may be carry-over from other donors' samples. The CDR3 nucleotides read TGTGCCAGCAGCTTAAGCGGGAGGGCCGGAGATACGCAGTATTTT. This sequence encodes CASSLSGRAGDTQYF.